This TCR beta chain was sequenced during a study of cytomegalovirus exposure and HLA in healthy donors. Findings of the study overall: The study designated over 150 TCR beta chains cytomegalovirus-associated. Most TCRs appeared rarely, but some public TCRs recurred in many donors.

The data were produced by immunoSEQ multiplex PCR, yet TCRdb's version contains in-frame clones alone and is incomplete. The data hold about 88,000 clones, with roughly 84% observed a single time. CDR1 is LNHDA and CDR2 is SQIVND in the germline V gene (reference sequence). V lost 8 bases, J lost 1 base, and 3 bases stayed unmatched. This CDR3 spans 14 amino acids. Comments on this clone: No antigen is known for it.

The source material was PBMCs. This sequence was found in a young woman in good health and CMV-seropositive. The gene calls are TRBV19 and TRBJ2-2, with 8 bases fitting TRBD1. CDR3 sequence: CASGTGMNTGELFF. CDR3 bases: TGTGCCAGTGGGACAGGAATGAACACCGGGGAGCTGTTTTTT.